A selection of T cell receptor beta chains follows, all from one sample in a study of cytomegalovirus exposure and HLA in healthy donors. Some clones are missing from TCRdb's copy, which holds only in-frame ones; the method was immunoSEQ multiplex PCR. In the table there are 130,000 to 150,000 clones, about 82% of which are singletons. The sample taken for sequencing was PBMCs. The origin of the receptors is a woman in her thirties or forties in good health and CMV-seropositive. The CDR3 runs from the conserved cysteine through the conserved F or W. D genes are given only for firm matches. Clone size is not always given. Where it is, it says once, few, many or a class for expanded clones.

J: TRBJ1-1; V: TRBV5-6; size: NA; D: NA; CDR3: CASSGGAEAFF; DNA: TGTGCCAGCAGCGGGGGGGCTGAAGCTTTCTTT
J: TRBJ2-3; V: TRBV28; size: few; D: TRBD2; CDR3: CASSPRTSRTDTQYF; DNA: TGTGCCAGCAGTCCCCGGACTAGCCGCACAGATACGCAGTATTTT
J: TRBJ2-2; V: TRBV5-5; size: NA; D: TRBD2; CDR3: CASSFLGRTNTGELFF; DNA: TGTGCCAGCAGCTTCCTCGGGAGGACAAACACCGGGGAGCTGTTTTTT
J: TRBJ1-5; V: TRBV6-5; size: NA; D: TRBD1; CDR3: CASGARGQSNQPQHF; DNA: TGTGCCAGCGGCGCGCGGGGACAGTCCAATCAGCCCCAGCATTTT
J: TRBJ1-2; V: TRBV28; size: once; D: TRBD1; CDR3: CASSTGGKSGYTF; DNA: TGTGCCAGCAGCACAGGGGGCAAGAGCGGCTACACCTTC
J: TRBJ1-1; V: TRBV10-3; size: NA; D: TRBD1; CDR3: CAIMQRQGMNTEAFF; DNA: TGTGCCATCATGCAACGACAGGGCATGAACACTGAAGCTTTCTTT
J: TRBJ2-1; V: TRBV9; size: NA; D: TRBD2; CDR3: CASSVRTRLGFNEQFF; DNA: TGTGCCAGCAGCGTAAGGACTAGACTTGGATTCAATGAGCAGTTCTTC
J: TRBJ2-1; V: TRBV9; size: NA; D: TRBD2; CDR3: CASSATSIGLAGGRGGNEQFF; DNA: TGTGCCAGCAGCGCCACCTCGATTGGGCTAGCGGGAGGACGAGGAGGGAATGAGCAGTTCTTC
J: TRBJ2-1; V: TRBV5-6; size: NA; D: TRBD2; CDR3: CASSLSGGEVHNEQFF; DNA: TGTGCCAGCAGCTTGAGCGGGGGTGAGGTCCACAATGAGCAGTTCTTC
J: TRBJ2-7; V: TRBV7-3; size: once; D: TRBD2; CDR3: CASSPGLAGRSYEQYF; DNA: TGTGCCAGCAGCCCGGGACTAGCGGGTAGGTCCTACGAGCAGTACTTC
J: TRBJ1-5; V: TRBV6-1; size: NA; D: TRBD1; CDR3: CASSSATGGHQPQHF; DNA: TGTGCCAGCAGTTCCGCGACAGGGGGCCATCAGCCCCAGCATTTT
J: TRBJ2-4; V: TRBV2; size: few; D: NA; CDR3: CASSELEVKNIQYF; DNA: TGTGCCAGCAGTGAACTGGAGGTAAAAAACATTCAGTACTTC
J: TRBJ2-5; V: TRBV29-1; size: NA; D: TRBD2; CDR3: CSVKRTSGIGETQYF; DNA: TGCAGCGTTAAACGGACTAGCGGGATAGGTGAGACCCAGTACTTC
J: TRBJ2-1; V: TRBV29-1; size: NA; D: NA; CDR3: CSARAREDNEQFF; DNA: TGCAGCGCGCGGGCCAGGGAGGACAATGAGCAGTTCTTC
J: TRBJ2-7; V: TRBV29-1; size: NA; D: NA; CDR3: CSVLSGTLSYEQYF; DNA: TGCAGCGTGCTATCCGGGACACTCTCCTACGAGCAGTACTTC
J: TRBJ2-1; V: TRBV6-5; size: NA; D: TRBD2; CDR3: CASSRLAGGDNEQFF; DNA: TGTGCCAGCAGTAGACTAGCGGGGGGGGATAATGAGCAGTTCTTC
J: TRBJ1-3; V: TRBV19; size: few; D: NA; CDR3: CASSISAGNTIYF; DNA: TGTGCCAGTAGTATCTCGGCTGGAAACACCATATATTTT
J: TRBJ1-2; V: TRBV28; size: NA; D: NA; CDR3: CASDSKTVSFFNYGYTF; DNA: TGTGCCAGCGACTCTAAGACAGTCTCTTTTTTTAACTATGGCTACACCTTC
J: TRBJ1-4; V: TRBV28; size: few; D: TRBD1; CDR3: CASSFRKGQRNEKLFF; DNA: TGTGCCAGCAGTTTCCGGAAGGGACAGCGAAATGAAAAACTGTTTTTT
J: TRBJ2-7; V: TRBV14; size: NA; D: NA; CDR3: CASSEAGSYEQYF; DNA: TGTGCCAGCAGCGAGGCAGGGTCCTACGAGCAGTACTTC
J: TRBJ2-2; V: TRBV5-1; size: NA; D: TRBD2; CDR3: CASSPTSGELFF; DNA: TGCGCCAGCAGCCCAACTAGCGGTGAGCTGTTTTTT
J: TRBJ2-5; V: TRBV7-7; size: once; D: NA; CDR3: CASSLGGLRETQYF; DNA: TGTGCTAGCAGCTTAGGGGGGCTGCGAGAGACCCAGTACTTC
J: TRBJ2-4; V: TRBV6-1; size: NA; D: TRBD2; CDR3: CAARKSGGARDIQYF; DNA: TGTGCCGCAAGGAAGAGCGGGGGGGCCCGTGACATTCAGTACTTC
J: TRBJ2-5; V: TRBV2; size: NA; D: NA; CDR3: CASSVSLKETQYF; DNA: TGTGCCAGCAGTGTGTCGTTAAAAGAGACCCAGTACTTC
J: TRBJ2-1; V: TRBV28; size: NA; D: TRBD2; CDR3: CASSSQRVLLAGGGTYEQFF; DNA: TGTGCCAGCAGTTCACAAAGGGTCCTTCTGGCTGGCGGGGGGACTTATGAGCAGTTCTTC
J: TRBJ2-5; V: TRBV27; size: NA; D: TRBD2; CDR3: CASSYSSGIQETQYF; DNA: TGTGCCAGCAGTTATTCTAGCGGAATACAAGAGACCCAGTACTTC
J: TRBJ1-1; V: TRBV7-8; size: NA; D: TRBD1; CDR3: CASNLGGQGRNTEAFF; DNA: TGTGCCAGCAACCTCGGGGGACAGGGGAGGAACACTGAAGCTTTCTTT
J: TRBJ1-5; V: TRBV15; size: NA; D: NA; CDR3: CATSREQPQANQPQHF; DNA: TGTGCCACCAGCAGAGAGCAACCACAGGCCAATCAGCCCCAGCATTTT
J: TRBJ2-5; V: TRBV11-2; size: NA; D: NA; CDR3: CASGRGAGYSGETQYF; DNA: TGTGCCAGCGGCCGTGGGGCAGGGTATAGTGGAGAGACCCAGTACTTC
J: TRBJ2-3; V: TRBV27; size: NA; D: NA; CDR3: CASSLFSRGNTDTQYF; DNA: TGTGCCAGCAGTTTATTCTCCCGGGGGAATACAGATACGCAGTATTTT
J: TRBJ2-3; V: TRBV4-2; size: NA; D: TRBD2; CDR3: CASSGTSGTDTQYF; DNA: TGTGCCAGCTCGGGGACTAGCGGCACAGATACGCAGTATTTT
J: TRBJ2-1; V: TRBV7-3; size: NA; D: TRBD2; CDR3: CASSPGTSLNEQFF; DNA: TGTGCCAGCTCCCCCGGGACTAGTCTCAATGAGCAGTTCTTC
J: TRBJ1-5; V: TRBV19; size: NA; D: TRBD1; CDR3: CASTETGPFYSNQPQHF; DNA: TGTGCCAGTACTGAGACAGGGCCTTTCTATAGCAATCAGCCCCAGCATTTT